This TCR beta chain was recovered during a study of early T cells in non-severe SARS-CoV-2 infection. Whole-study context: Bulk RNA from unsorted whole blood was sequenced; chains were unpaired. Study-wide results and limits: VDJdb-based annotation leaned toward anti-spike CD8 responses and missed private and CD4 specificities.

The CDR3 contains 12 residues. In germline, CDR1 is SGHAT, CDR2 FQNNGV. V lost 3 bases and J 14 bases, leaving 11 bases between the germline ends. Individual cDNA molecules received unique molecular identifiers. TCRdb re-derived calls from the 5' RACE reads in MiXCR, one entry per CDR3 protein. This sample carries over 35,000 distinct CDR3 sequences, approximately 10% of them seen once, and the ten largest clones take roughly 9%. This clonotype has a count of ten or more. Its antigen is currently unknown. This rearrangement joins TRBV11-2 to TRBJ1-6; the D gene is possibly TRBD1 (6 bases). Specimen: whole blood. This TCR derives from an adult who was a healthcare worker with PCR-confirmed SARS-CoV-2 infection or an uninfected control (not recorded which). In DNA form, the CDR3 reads TGTGCCAGCAGCTTCCGGAGGGGGGCCCTCCACTTT. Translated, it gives CASSFRRGALHF.